Following are 27 T cell receptor beta chains from one sample sequenced in a study of cytotoxic CD8 clonotypes in ibrutinib-treated CLL. TCRdb's table, derived via immunoSEQ multiplex PCR, lists solely in-frame clones and lacks some. The table includes roughly 63,000 clones, approximately 57% detected once. The source was PBMCs, collected after 12 months of ibrutinib treatment. Receptors were obtained from a human donor with chronic lymphocytic leukemia.

The rearrangement links TRBV11-3 to TRBJ1-1; D not resolved. Germline-derived CDR1 and CDR2 are SGHNT and YENEEA. The CDR3 covers 13 residues. V was pared by 3 bases and J by 7 bases, with 12 bases between. The CDR3 sequence: CASSFGTGGEAFF. CDR3 DNA: TGTGCCAGCAGCTTCGGCACCGGAGGTGAAGCTTTCTTT.

The J gene is TRBJ2-4, the V gene TRBV7-9; no reliable D call. CDR3 length: 13 amino acids. Trimming removed 5 bases at V and 16 bases at J, with 21 bases between. CDR1 is SEHNR and CDR2 is FQNEAQ in the germline V gene (reference sequence). Written as DNA, the CDR3 is TGTGCCAGCAGCCATATAAGGGTCCACCTCCTTTACTTC. Amino acids: CASSHIRVHLLYF.

This clone showed up just a few times. The chain combines TRBV14 with TRBJ2-5; 12 nucleotides match TRBD2. The germline CDR1 and CDR2 sequences are SGHDN and FVKESK. With V trimmed by 0 bases and J by 14 bases, 10 bases remained unmatched. This CDR3 spans 15 amino acids. The CDR3 spells CASSQDGLAGSRLYF. In nucleotides, the CDR3 is TGTGCCAGCAGCCAAGACGGACTAGCGGGGTCGCGGCTATACTTC.

The chain is built from TRBV28 and TRBJ2-5; weak D call: TRBD2 (5 bases). Germline assignment: CDR1 MDHEN and CDR2 SYDVKM. The CDR3 runs to 16 residues. Trimming shortened V by 7 bases and J by 5 bases, and 23 bases separated the two germline ends. CDR3 nucleotide sequence: TGTGCCAGCACCTTGTCGTTTGGGGTTCGCGGGGAGACCCAGTACTTC. This sequence encodes CASTLSFGVRGETQYF.

The CDR3 bases are TGTGCCAGCAGTGAAATTACAGGGACAGGGCGGGCGGCCAAAAACATTCAGTACTTC. The encoded protein is CASSEITGTGRAAKNIQYF. V is TRBV6-1 and J is TRBJ2-4, with 9 bases aligning to TRBD1. V shed 2 bases and J 1 base; nucleotides not matched to a gene: 12. The CDR3 has 19 amino acids. CDR1 is MNHNS, CDR2 SASEGT, per germline.

The V and J genes are TRBV2 and TRBJ2-5, with 9 bases fitting TRBD2. The CDR3 is 15 amino acids. Looked up from germline, CDR1 is SNHLY and CDR2 is FYNNEI. V lost 4 bases and J lost 7; bases outside the gene matches: 10. This chain's CDR3 is CASSGGRREGVTQYF. The CDR3, as DNA: TGTGCCAGCAGTGGGGGACGGCGGGAGGGCGTGACCCAGTACTTC.

The chain employs TRBV6-1 and TRBJ2-7; TRBD1 might be the D (5 bases). Germline values: CDR1 MNHNS, CDR2 SASEGT. There are 13 residues in the CDR3. V was shortened by 4 bases and J by 9 bases, with 16 bases between the two germline ends. The CDR3 is CASSGTQGIAQYV. CDR3 sequence (DNA): TGTGCCAGCAGTGGAACCCAGGGTATCGCGCAGTACGTC.

The chain uses TRBV28 and TRBJ1-1; a weak D match, TRBD1 (5 bases). V was pared by 8 bases and J by 1 base, with 11 bases between. Germline assignment: CDR1 MDHEN and CDR2 SYDVKM. This CDR3 region has 13 residues. The CDR3 nucleotides are TGTGCCAGCGGGGCCCTAGGGAACACTGAAGCTTTCTTT. Translating it yields CASGALGNTEAFF.

The V gene is TRBV5-1, the J gene TRBJ1-1; 7 nucleotides align to TRBD1. The CDR3 contains 16 residues. Germline CDR1 is SGHRS and CDR2 is YFSETQ. J gave up 4 bases and V 0 bases, and 9 bases lay outside the gene matches. The CDR3 coding sequence is TGCGCCAGCAGCTTGGCAATCAGGGGGGGAAGCACTGAAGCTTTCTTT. Its translation is CASSLAIRGGSTEAFF.

By frequency in the sample, this clone is medium-sized. V usage is TRBV5-6 and J usage is TRBJ1-5; D may be TRBD1 (5 bases). CDR1 is SGHDT, CDR2 YYEEEE, per germline. V gave up 6 bases and J gave up 7 bases, with 20 bases separating them. The CDR3 is 15 residues long. The CDR3 sequence: CASTPWGRVGQPQHF. The DNA of the CDR3 is TGTGCCAGCACCCCCTGGGGCAGGGTAGGACAGCCCCAGCATTTT.

This clone was detected only once. The chain links TRBV14 to TRBJ2-1; D unresolved. V gave up 2 bases and J gave up 7 bases, with 3 bases separating them. CDR1 and CDR2 from the germline V gene are SGHDN and FVKESK. The CDR3 covers 11 residues. For the CDR3, the DNA is TGTGCCAGCAGCCAACTAAATGAGCAGTTCTTC. Translating it yields CASSQLNEQFF.

The V call is TRBV6-1, the J call TRBJ1-2; D remains unclear. CDR1 is MNHNS and CDR2 is SASEGT in the germline V gene. The length of the CDR3 is 13 residues. V was pared by 5 bases and J by 9 bases, with 16 bases between. CDR3 coding DNA: TGTGCCAGCAGTCCCCTTGCCGAGCCACGCTACACCTTC. Translation gives CASSPLAEPRYTF.

J is TRBJ2-2 and V is TRBV5-1; D remains unclear. This CDR3 is 14 amino acids long. V was cut by 3 bases and J by 2 bases, with 8 bases left in between. The germline CDR1 and CDR2 sequences are SGHRS and YFSETQ. Here the CDR3 reads CASSSGSNTGELFF. CDR3 nucleotide sequence: TGCGCCAGCAGCTCCGGGTCAAACACCGGGGAGCTGTTTTTT.

The chain has TRBV28 and TRBJ1-3; D ambiguous. The V and J ends lost 3 bases and 4 bases respectively, with 10 bases between them. CDR1 MDHEN and CDR2 SYDVKM come from the germline V gene. The CDR3 runs to 14 residues. The CDR3 sequence: CASSFYTSGNTIYF. The CDR3 coding sequence is TGTGCCAGCAGTTTTTATACATCCGGAAACACCATATATTTT.

This clone was picked up a small number of times. The V gene is TRBV7-9, the J gene TRBJ1-4; 8 bases fit TRBD1. V gave up 6 bases and J gave up 3 bases; unmatched junction bases: 3. The CDR3 has 14 residues. Germline CDR1 SEHNR, CDR2 FQNEAQ (reference sequence). The CDR3 sequence: CASSPGGPNEKLFF. DNA for the CDR3: TGTGCCAGCAGTCCAGGGGGCCCTAATGAAAAACTGTTTTTT.

This sequence joins TRBV5-1 and TRBJ2-2, with D unresolved. This CDR3 is built from 12 residues. Trimming left V 4 bases short and J 4 bases short, with 5 bases between. Per the germline V gene, CDR1 is SGHRS and CDR2 is YFSETQ. The CDR3 protein is CASSEGTGELFF. The CDR3 coding sequence is TGCGCCAGCAGCGAAGGCACCGGGGAGCTGTTTTTT.

The chain links TRBV6-1 to TRBJ1-2; D remains unclear. In germline, CDR1 is MNHNS, CDR2 SASEGT. V lost 5 bases, J lost 4 bases, and 11 bases lay in between. This CDR3 is 13 amino acids long. For the CDR3, the DNA is TGTGCCAGCAGTTTGGAGGGAACCTATGGCTACACCTTC. It codes for CASSLEGTYGYTF.

This clone was seen only once. This rearrangement joins TRBV29-1 to TRBJ2-2; a possible D gene is TRBD1 (6 bases). The CDR3 loop spans 18 amino acids. The V gene lost 4 bases and the J gene lost 0 bases, with 21 bases spanning the gap. Germline CDR1 reads SQVTM; CDR2 reads ANQGSEA. The DNA of the CDR3 is TGCAGCGTTGCCGCTGCAAGAACCGGGACAACGAACACCGGGGAGCTGTTTTTT. It specifies CSVAAARTGTTNTGELFF.

J is TRBJ1-3 and V is TRBV19; a weak D match, TRBD1 (6 bases). CDR3 length equals 12 residues. CDR1 is LNHDA, CDR2 SQIVND, per germline (reference sequence). In DNA form, the CDR3 reads TGTGCTTCGGGGGCACGTGGAAACACCATATATTTT. Its protein product is CASGARGNTIYF.

The chain carries TRBV6-5 and TRBJ2-7; D is perhaps TRBD2 (7 bases). Germline loops: CDR1 MNHEY, CDR2 SVGAGI. Trimming shortened V by 8 bases and J by 10 bases, and 15 bases separated the two germline ends. The CDR3 contains 11 residues. The CDR3 sequence is CASGEGGVQYV. The DNA of the CDR3 is TGTGCCAGCGGGGAGGGGGGTGTTCAGTACGTC.

Sample share makes this clone medium-sized. J is TRBJ2-7 and V is TRBV18, with 10 bases aligning to TRBD1. Germline V gene data show CDR1 as KGHSH and CDR2 as LQKENI. The V segment lost 4 bases and the J segment 5 bases; nucleotides outside the gene matches: 14. The CDR3 totals 17 residues. The CDR3 loop reads CASSRQGANAVPHEQYF. In nucleotides, the CDR3 is TGTGCCAGCTCACGACAGGGGGCCAACGCGGTCCCACACGAGCAGTACTTC.

This clone was counted a few times. CDR3 loop: CASSLGQGANQPQHF. Here the CDR3 DNA reads TGTGCCAGCAGTCTGGGACAGGGGGCAAATCAGCCCCAGCATTTT. This chain joins TRBV6-1 and TRBJ1-5; 12 bases match TRBD1. After removal of 5 bases from V and 4 bases from J, the junction contained 3 bases not matched to a gene. The CDR3 length is 15 residues. Germline V gives CDR1 MNHNS, CDR2 SASEGT.

The chain has TRBV11-2 and TRBJ2-1; no clear D gene. The CDR3 runs to 12 residues. Germline V gene lookup returns CDR1 SGHAT and CDR2 FQNNGV. The V end was cut by 6 bases, the J end by 2 bases, with 5 bases between. As DNA, the CDR3 is TGTGCCAGCAGGAAGACCTACAATGAGCAGTTCTTC. It yields the protein CASRKTYNEQFF.

This clone was seen a handful of times. This chain connects TRBV10-3 to TRBJ1-2; D ambiguous. Trimming took off 10 bases at V and 8 bases at J, with 29 bases between the two ends. CDR3 size: 16 residues. The germline V gene has CDR1 ENHRY and CDR2 SYGVKD. The chain's CDR3 is CATMGGSHAVTRGYTF. CDR3 nucleotides: TGTGCCACAATGGGAGGGAGCCACGCGGTAACCCGGGGCTACACCTTC.

Only one count was recorded for this clone. The genes are TRBV5-1 and TRBJ1-5; TRBD1 might be the D (5 bases). CDR1 SGHRS and CDR2 YFSETQ come from the germline V gene. V was cut by 0 bases and J by 0 bases, with 10 bases left in between. The CDR3 covers 16 residues. CDR3 bases: TGCGCCAGCAGCTTGGGAAAGGGGTATAGCAATCAGCCCCAGCATTTT. Protein sequence: CASSLGKGYSNQPQHF.

The V and J genes are TRBV18 and TRBJ1-5, with a weak D call TRBD1 (6 bases). The CDR3 runs to 17 residues. Trimming removed 3 bases at V and 10 bases at J, with 25 bases between. CDR1 KGHSH and CDR2 LQKENI come from the germline V gene. The CDR3 is CASSPTVGTGYVIPQHF. In DNA, the CDR3 is TGTGCCAGCTCACCGACGGTGGGAACAGGGTACGTCATCCCCCAGCATTTT.

The gene calls are TRBV5-6 and TRBJ2-7, with D possibly TRBD1 on 6 matching bases. Germline assignment: CDR1 SGHDT and CDR2 YYEEEE. This CDR3 spans 12 amino acids. V was shortened by 2 bases and J by 7 bases, with 10 bases between the two germline ends. CDR3 DNA: TGTGCCAGCAGCTTCACAGGGAAAGAGCAGTACGTC. Protein product: CASSFTGKEQYV.